This passage covers 31 T cell receptor beta chains from one sample sequenced in a study of blood T cells in healthy people across ages. Primers used in a second PCR of about 6 to 11 cycles were a sample-barcoded 5' primer and a J-beta primer mix. TCRdb reprocessed the 5' RACE reads via MiXCR and lists one record per CDR3 protein. The sample has more than 750,000 distinct CDR3 sequences, about 28% seen once; the top ten hold roughly a tenth. The sample also formed part of further work on T cells of mothers and their children.

The sequencing sample was made of blood. The receptor source for this set is a woman aged 40 to 49 in good health.

In its sample, this clonotype was seen many times. J is TRBJ1-2 and V is TRBV7-9; D unresolved. This CDR3 contains 13 residues. Trimming shortened V by 4 bases and J by 4 bases, and 10 bases separated the two germline ends. Germline V gene lookup returns CDR1 SEHNR and CDR2 FQNEAQ (reference sequence). The CDR3 here is CASSYSGSYGYTF. The CDR3 region has the DNA TGTGCCAGCAGCTACTCCGGTTCCTATGGCTACACCTTC.

The rearrangement links TRBV18 to TRBJ1-1; maybe TRBD1 (5 bases). Trimming took 8 bases from V and 5 from J, leaving 12 bases between them. Germline V gives CDR1 KGHSH, CDR2 LQKENI. CDR3 length: 12 residues. The CDR3 here is CASRSEGTEAFF. The DNA for the CDR3 is TGTGCCAGCCGCAGCGAGGGGACTGAAGCTTTCTTT.

Remarks on this clonotype: Being one base from a much bigger clone, this may be a read error. V is TRBV4-3 and J is TRBJ1-1; D is uncertain. With 1 base removed from V and 0 bases from J, the gap between germline ends came to 12 bases. Per the germline V gene, CDR1 is LGHNA and CDR2 is YSLEER. The CDR3 extends over 16 amino acids. The CDR3 loop is CASSQVAGTVNTEAFF. In DNA form, the CDR3 reads TGCGCCAGCAGCCAAGTAGCAGGAACCGTGAACACTGAAGCTTTCTTT.

Points on this clonotype: Possible read error: a much larger clone is one base away. The gene calls are TRBV7-2 and TRBJ2-1; 15 nucleotides match TRBD2. Germline assignment: CDR1 SGHTA and CDR2 FQGNSA. V shed 5 bases and J 11 bases; nucleotides not matched to a gene: 10. The CDR3 sequence is 16 residues long. This CDR3 reads CASSPRTSGGAMKQFF. The CDR3 DNA follows: TGTGCCAGCAGCCCACGGACTAGCGGGGGGGCCATGAAGCAGTTCTTC.

In its sample, this clonotype was seen a few times. V is TRBV13 and J is TRBJ2-5, with 9 bases aligning to TRBD1. The J call may be incorrect, as the DNA end agrees better with TRBJ2-7. The CDR3 totals 15 residues. Per germline, CDR1 PRHDT and CDR2 FYEKMQ (reference sequence). The CDR3 DNA reads TGTGCCAGCAGCTCGCTCGACAGGGGGAGGTACGAGCAGTACTTC. Amino acids: CASSSLDRGRYEQYF.

This clonotype was counted ten times or more. For the CDR3, the DNA is TGTGCCAGCAGCTTTTCAAATCCGACGAATGGCTACACCTTC. This encodes CASSFSNPTNGYTF. The chain joins TRBV7-2 to TRBJ1-2; D is undetermined. The CDR3 sequence is 14 residues long. Germline values: CDR1 SGHTA, CDR2 FQGNSA. V gave up 3 bases and J gave up 6 bases, with 14 bases separating them.

The chain is built from TRBV9 and TRBJ2-7; 10 bases agree with TRBD2. Germline CDR1 is SGDLS and CDR2 is YYNGEE. The CDR3 contains 15 residues. The ends lost 1 base at V and 5 bases at J; junction bases unmatched: 6. This CDR3 is CASSVSLAGVNEQYF. The CDR3 DNA sequence: TGTGCCAGCAGCGTATCCCTAGCGGGGGTAAACGAGCAGTACTTC. Complete variable domain (other parts from reference TRBV9 and TRBJ2-7): DSGVTQTPKHLITATGQRVTLRCSPRSGDLSVYWYQQSLDQGLQFLIQYYNGEERAKGNILERFSAQQFPDLHSELNLSSLELGDSALYFCASSVSLAGVNEQYFGPGTRLTVT.

This clonotype has only a few counts. The chain links TRBV6-5 to TRBJ2-1; tentative D call: TRBD1 (5 bases). Germline V gives CDR1 MNHEY, CDR2 SVGAGI. The CDR3 is 14 amino acids. V was shortened by 0 bases and J by 7 bases, with 10 bases between the two germline ends. CDR3 sequence: CASSYSPGWNEQFF. The DNA of the CDR3 is TGTGCCAGCAGTTACTCGCCAGGGTGGAATGAGCAGTTCTTC.

Points on this clonotype: As the CDR3 is not closed by the conserved phenylalanine or tryptophan, this likely results from a read error. The rearrangement links TRBV4-1 to TRBJ1-2; D perhaps matches TRBD1 (6 bases). The CDR3 spans 14 residues. The germline gives CDR1 MGHRA, CDR2 YSYEKL. V dropped 0 bases and J dropped 4 bases, with 9 bases sitting between them. CDR3 sequence: CASSQERGPYGYTL. The CDR3 DNA reads TGCGCCAGCAGCCAAGAACGGGGGCCCTATGGCTACACCTTA.

This clonotype was seen at least ten times. V usage is TRBV28 and J usage is TRBJ2-5, with D perhaps assigned TRBD1 or TRBD2 (5 bases each). The V gene's germline CDR1 is MDHEN and CDR2 SYDVKM. The CDR3 totals 15 residues. The V gene lost 4 bases and the J gene lost 0 bases, with 12 bases spanning the gap. CDR3 sequence (DNA): TGTGCCAGCAGTTCCAGGAGGACAAACCAAGAGACCCAGTACTTC. It codes for CASSSRRTNQETQYF.

The table lists this clonotype with a few counts. The CDR3 bases are TGTGCCAGCAGCCAATTAGGGGTAGAAATCGGGGAGACCCAGTACTTC. This codes for CASSQLGVEIGETQYF. The chain has TRBV14 and TRBJ2-5; D possibly corresponds to TRBD1 (5 bases). The length of the CDR3 is 16 residues. The germline gives CDR1 SGHDN, CDR2 FVKESK. Trimming took 2 bases from V and 5 from J, leaving 18 bases between them.

This clonotype was observed a handful of times. The chain couples TRBV6-1 to TRBJ1-2; possibly TRBD1 for D (6 bases). Germline CDR1 is MNHNS and CDR2 is SASEGT. The CDR3 is 16 amino acids. Trimming pared 2 bases from V and 7 bases from J, leaving 20 bases between. As DNA, the CDR3 is TGTGCCAGCAGTGAATTTTCTACAGGGTACTTCTCTGGCTACACCTTC. It yields the protein CASSEFSTGYFSGYTF.

This rearrangement joins TRBV14 to TRBJ2-7; no definite D call. V was pared by 3 bases and J by 2 bases, with 11 bases between. The CDR3 loop spans 14 amino acids. Germline-derived CDR1 and CDR2 are SGHDN and FVKESK. CDR3 amino acids: CASSQGRGPYEQYF. CDR3 DNA: TGTGCCAGCAGCCAGGGCCGCGGCCCCTACGAGCAGTACTTC.

The chain combines TRBV18 with TRBJ1-2; TRBD1 might be the D (5 bases). V was cut by 3 bases and J by 4 bases, with 18 bases left in between. Looked up from germline, CDR1 is KGHSH and CDR2 is LQKENI. This CDR3 contains 16 residues. The CDR3 nucleotides are TGTGCCAGCTCACCCGACAGCCAAGCCCTCCTCTATGGCTACACCTTC. Translated, it gives CASSPDSQALLYGYTF.

The chain has TRBV20-1 and TRBJ1-5, with 12 positions matching TRBD1. The CDR3 has 15 amino acids. Looked up from germline, CDR1 is DFQATT and CDR2 is SNEGSKA (reference sequence). Trimming at V came to 3 bases and at J to 5 bases, leaving 5 bases not matched to a gene. CDR3 in DNA: TGCAGTGCTAGGGGGACAGGGGGCTTCGATCAGCCCCAGCATTTT. It is translated as CSARGTGGFDQPQHF.

This clonotype was detected ten times or more. This chain connects TRBV30 to TRBJ2-7, with D maybe TRBD1 (5 bases). V was shortened by 0 bases and J by 6 bases, with 15 bases between the two germline ends. The CDR3 length is 14 residues. Germline CDR1 and CDR2: GTSNPN and SVGIG (reference sequence). CDR3 sequence (DNA): TGTGCCTGGAGTGTGGGTCAGGGCTCTGGCGAGCAGTACTTC. It yields the protein CAWSVGQGSGEQYF.

This clonotype was seen a handful of times. The chain carries TRBV7-2 and TRBJ2-7, with D perhaps being TRBD1 or TRBD2 (5 bases each). Germline CDR1 is SGHTA and CDR2 is FQGNSA. V was clipped by 6 bases and J by 0 bases, with 15 bases between them. CDR3 length equals 15 residues. CDR3 loop: CASRTTGTSSYEQYF. CDR3 nucleotide sequence: TGTGCCAGCAGAACGACCGGGACGTCCTCCTACGAGCAGTACTTC.

The chain has TRBV5-6 and TRBJ2-3, with D tentatively TRBD1 (6 bases). CDR3 length: 13 amino acids. V was clipped by 0 bases and J by 6 bases, with 8 bases between them. Germline V gives CDR1 SGHDT, CDR2 YYEEEE. CDR3 sequence: CASSLVTGDTQYF. DNA for the CDR3: TGTGCCAGCAGCTTGGTTACAGGGGATACGCAGTATTTT. The whole variable domain, filled in from reference TRBV5-6 and TRBJ2-3, reads DAGVTQSPTHLIKTRGQQVTLRCSPKSGHDTVSWYQQALGQGPQFIFQYYEEEERQRGNFPDRFSGHQFPNYSSELNVNALLLGDSALYLCASSLVTGDTQYFGPGTRLTVL.

This rearrangement joins TRBV7-3 to TRBJ1-1; D remains ambiguous. Looked up from germline, CDR1 is SGHTA and CDR2 is FQGTGA. This CDR3 has 14 amino acids. The germline V and J ends were trimmed by 4 bases and 1 base, with 10 bases remaining between them. As DNA, the CDR3 is TGTGCCAGCAGCTCAACGGGCCGGAACACTGAAGCTTTCTTT. Its protein is CASSSTGRNTEAFF.

In this sample, this clonotype turned up a few times. The gene calls are TRBV7-9 and TRBJ1-4; D not resolved. V was pared by 7 bases and J by 6 bases, with 15 bases between. This CDR3 contains 14 residues. Germline values: CDR1 SEHNR, CDR2 FQNEAQ (reference sequence). The CDR3: CASTPGRQDEKLFF. The CDR3 DNA is TGTGCCAGCACTCCAGGACGGCAGGATGAAAAACTGTTTTTT. The full variable domain, completed using reference TRBV7-9 and TRBJ1-4, is DTGVSQNPRHKITKRGQNVTFRCDPISEHNRLYWYRQTLGQGPEFLTYFQNEAQLEKSRLLSDRFSAERPKGSFSTLEIQRTEQGDSAMYLCASTPGRQDEKLFFGSGTQLSVL.

The V gene is TRBV7-9, the J gene TRBJ1-1; D call uncertain. The length of the CDR3 is 14 residues. The ends were cut back, 1 base at V and 1 base at J, with 7 bases in the middle. Germline V gives CDR1 SEHNR, CDR2 FQNEAQ (reference sequence). The CDR3 region is CASSLELRNTEAFF. Written as DNA, the CDR3 is TGTGCCAGCAGCTTAGAGCTCCGGAACACTGAAGCTTTCTTT.

This clonotype was counted at least ten times. The J gene is TRBJ1-2, the V gene TRBV7-2, with D unclear. The CDR3 sequence is 15 residues long. V was pared by 5 bases and J by 6 bases, with 19 bases between. The germline V gene has CDR1 SGHTA and CDR2 FQGNSA. The CDR3 reads CASSPVEASWDGYTF. CDR3 coding DNA: TGTGCCAGCAGCCCCGTCGAGGCGTCGTGGGATGGCTACACCTTC.

V is TRBV27 and J is TRBJ2-7; D may correspond to TRBD1 or TRBD2 (5 bases each). The CDR3 runs to 13 residues. Germline CDR1 and CDR2: MNHEY and SMNVEV (reference sequence). Trimming took 6 bases from V and 4 from J, leaving 13 bases between them. The DNA for the CDR3 is TGTGCCAGCAGCCGGGACGCTACGTACGAGCAGTACTTC. It encodes CASSRDATYEQYF.

The rearrangement joins TRBV20-1 to TRBJ1-6; 10 positions agree with TRBD1. Germline V CDR1 and CDR2: DFQATT, SNEGSKA (reference sequence). The trim removed 3 bases at V and 10 bases at J, leaving 6 bases unmatched. The CDR3 runs 14 residues. The CDR3: CSASFRTGGSPLHF. CDR3 nucleotides: TGCAGTGCTAGTTTTCGGACAGGGGGATCACCCCTCCACTTT.

The rearrangement links TRBV20-1 to TRBJ1-5; possible D gene TRBD1, 5 bases. The CDR3 length is 13 residues. Germline V gives CDR1 DFQATT, CDR2 SNEGSKA (reference sequence). The V gene lost 4 bases and the J gene lost 4 bases, with 11 bases spanning the gap. DNA for the CDR3: TGCAGTGCTAACTTGGGGCGGAATCAGCCCCAGCATTTT. As protein: CSANLGRNQPQHF.

As for this clonotype: Sequence at one end of the junction differs from germline and may be a read error. This rearrangement joins TRBV7-9 to TRBJ1-4; the match to TRBD1 covers 9 bases. The CDR3 is 15 amino acids. From germline, CDR1 is SEHNR and CDR2 FQNEAQ (reference sequence). CDR3 DNA sequence: TGTGCCGGCAGCTTAACAGGGGGCCCGGATGAAAAACGGTTTTTT. It codes for CAGSLTGGPDEKRFF.

This clonotype was seen a handful of times. The V call is TRBV7-2, the J call TRBJ1-1; D uncertain. In germline, CDR1 is SGHTA, CDR2 FQGNSA. This CDR3 has 14 residues. The V end lost 1 base, the J end lost 2 bases, and 8 bases lay between the germline ends. CDR3 loop: CASSLVTSNTEAFF. The CDR3 DNA reads as TGTGCCAGCAGCTTAGTGACAAGTAACACTGAAGCTTTCTTT.

This clonotype was picked up many times. This sequence joins TRBV19 and TRBJ2-7, with 7 bases aligning to TRBD1. J was trimmed by 2 bases and V by 5 bases; bases with no gene match: 9. Germline-derived CDR1 and CDR2 are LNHDA and SQIVND (reference sequence). This CDR3 region has 15 residues. The CDR3 nucleotides are TGTGCCAGTAGTTCCGACAGGGCGAATACCTACGAGCAGTACTTC. Residues: CASSSDRANTYEQYF. The full variable domain, its missing parts supplied by reference TRBV19 and TRBJ2-7, is DGGITQSPKYLFRKEGQNVTLSCEQNLNHDAMYWYRQDPGQGLRLIYYSQIVNDFQKGDIAEGYSVSREKKESFPLTVTSAQKNPTAFYLCASSSDRANTYEQYFGPGTRLTVT.

This clonotype was seen only a few times. This chain joins TRBV14 and TRBJ1-5; TRBD1 matches at 7 bases. Germline values: CDR1 SGHDN, CDR2 FVKESK. The CDR3 is 16 amino acids. The J segment lost 3 bases and the V segment lost 4 bases, leaving 9 bases of the junction unmatched. CDR3 sequence: CASSRTGDGNNQPQHF. Here the CDR3 DNA reads TGTGCCAGCAGCCGAACAGGGGATGGAAACAATCAGCCCCAGCATTTT.

The genes are TRBV20-1 and TRBJ2-1; 8 bases line up with TRBD2. Losses at the gene ends were 5 bases for V and 6 bases for J; bases not matched to a gene: 12. Per the germline V gene, CDR1 is DFQATT and CDR2 is SNEGSKA (reference sequence). The CDR3 consists of 15 residues. CDR3 in amino acids: CSAQLPGLVSNEQFF. DNA for the CDR3: TGCAGTGCTCAACTACCGGGACTAGTTTCCAATGAGCAGTTCTTC.

This clonotype occurred many times. The V gene is TRBV7-2, the J gene TRBJ2-7, with 7 positions matching TRBD1. The CDR3 spans 13 residues. Germline-derived CDR1 and CDR2 are SGHTA and FQGNSA. The trim removed 1 base at V and 5 bases at J, leaving 2 bases unmatched. The DNA of the CDR3 is TGTGCCAGCAGCTTAGACAGGGGCCACGAGCAGTACTTC. Residues: CASSLDRGHEQYF.